Each of the 24 T cell receptor beta chains below was sequenced from the same sample in a study of blood T cell repertoires in COVID-19. TCRdb keeps only in-frame clones here, not all; method: immunoSEQ multiplex PCR. Here the sample spans about 120,000 clones, more than 75% being singletons. Sequenced sample: peripheral blood. The receptors stem from a woman in her 70s with acute or convalescent COVID-19.

J is TRBJ1-4 and V is TRBV28; 8 bases match TRBD1. Germline V CDR1 and CDR2: MDHEN, SYDVKM. The CDR3 length is 14 residues. Trimming took 7 bases from V and 6 from J; bases not matched to a gene: 7. The CDR3 DNA follows: TGTGCCAGCAAAACACAGGGGGGGGATGAAAAACTGTTTTTT. Its protein product is CASKTQGGDEKLFF.

J is TRBJ2-1 and V is TRBV19; the match to TRBD2 covers 7 bases. CDR1 is LNHDA and CDR2 is SQIVND in the germline V gene (reference sequence). The junction had 14 bases not matched to a gene; V was cut back by 7 bases and J by 8 bases. This CDR3 spans 15 amino acids. This chain's CDR3 is CASTPLDTSVDEQFF. DNA of the CDR3: TGTGCCAGTACTCCGCTGGATACTAGCGTTGATGAGCAGTTCTTC. Using reference TRBV19 and TRBJ2-1 for the parts outside the CDR3, the full variable domain is DGGITQSPKYLFRKEGQNVTLSCEQNLNHDAMYWYRQDPGQGLRLIYYSQIVNDFQKGDIAEGYSVSREKKESFPLTVTSAQKNPTAFYLCASTPLDTSVDEQFFGPGTRLTVL.

V and J are TRBV4-1 and TRBJ1-5, with 7 bases aligning to TRBD1. Trimming at V came to 0 bases and at J to 4 bases, leaving 6 bases not matched to a gene. Per germline, CDR1 MGHRA and CDR2 YSYEKL. The CDR3 covers 16 residues. CDR3 protein: CASSQDPVTGNQPQHF. Written as DNA, the CDR3 is TGCGCCAGCAGCCAAGATCCAGTGACAGGGAATCAGCCCCAGCATTTT.

The rearrangement joins TRBV6-5 to TRBJ1-2, with 7 bases matching TRBD1. Germline V gene sequence: CDR1 MNHEY, CDR2 SVGAGI. Losses at the gene ends were 6 bases for V and 6 bases for J; bases not matched to a gene: 10. The CDR3 totals 14 residues. CDR3 DNA: TGTGCCAGCAGCAGGGACAGCCAAGAGGATGGCTACACCTTC. Its protein is CASSRDSQEDGYTF.

V gene TRBV18 combines with J gene TRBJ2-3; D perhaps matches TRBD1 (6 bases). Germline CDR1 and CDR2: KGHSH and LQKENI. The CDR3 totals 12 residues. With 4 bases removed from V and 8 bases from J, the gap between germline ends came to 10 bases. The DNA of the CDR3 is TGTGCCAGCTCACGACAGGAAGGTACGCAGTATTTT. It codes for CASSRQEGTQYF.

The rearrangement uses TRBV9 and TRBJ1-3; D is undetermined. In germline, CDR1 is SGDLS, CDR2 YYNGEE. This CDR3 is built from 13 residues. V was pared by 0 bases and J by 5 bases, with 6 bases between. CDR3 coding DNA: TGTGCCAGCAGCGTAGCGGGGAGAAACACCATATATTTT. Its protein product is CASSVAGRNTIYF.

CDR3 nucleotides: TGCGCCAGCAGCCAAGAGTCGCGGGGGTCCTCCTCCTACAATGAGCAGTTCTTC. Amino acids: CASSQESRGSSSYNEQFF. The chain couples TRBV4-1 to TRBJ2-1; 7 nucleotides align to TRBD2. There are 18 residues in the CDR3. CDR1 is MGHRA, CDR2 YSYEKL, per germline. With 0 bases clipped from V and 0 bases from J, the junction kept 8 bases outside the gene matches.

The chain couples TRBV3-1 (or the pseudogene TRBV3-2) to TRBJ1-3; possible D gene TRBD1, 5 bases. Germline V lookup: CDR1 LGHDT, CDR2 YNNKEL (reference sequence). There are 15 residues in the CDR3. V was pared by 4 bases and J by 8 bases, with 18 bases between. CDR3: CASSPNGHSVDTIYF. CDR3 bases: TGTGCCAGCAGCCCGAATGGACATTCGGTAGACACCATATATTTT.

This clone was seen a few times. This chain joins TRBV10-2 and TRBJ1-2, with unresolved D. With 6 bases removed from V and 7 bases from J, the gap between germline ends came to 9 bases. Germline V gene sequence: CDR1 WSHSY, CDR2 SAAADI. There are 11 residues in the CDR3. CDR3: CASRREVGYTF. The CDR3 nucleotides are TGCGCCAGCAGGAGGGAGGTTGGCTACACCTTC.

This rearrangement joins TRBV5-4 to TRBJ2-7; 10 nucleotides agree with TRBD1. The V gene end was trimmed by 4 bases and the J gene end by 0 bases; junction bases not matched to a gene: 4. The CDR3 has 15 amino acids. Germline V lookup: CDR1 SGHNT, CDR2 YYREEE (reference sequence). The CDR3 spells CASSPRTGGSYEQYF. CDR3 nucleotides: TGTGCCAGCAGCCCCCGGACAGGGGGCTCCTACGAGCAGTACTTC. The variable domain in full, completed from reference TRBV5-4 and TRBJ2-7, reads ETGVTQSPTHLIKTRGQQVTLRCSSQSGHNTVSWYQQALGQGPQFIFQYYREEENGRGNFPPRFSGLQFPNYSSELNVNALELDDSALYLCASSPRTGGSYEQYFGPGTRLTVT.

The V gene is TRBV19, the J gene TRBJ1-1; D might be TRBD1 (5 bases). Trimming left V 3 bases short and J 1 base short, with 6 bases between. The V gene's germline CDR1 is LNHDA and CDR2 SQIVND (reference sequence). The CDR3 contains 13 residues. CDR3 sequence reads: CASSIGGNTEAFF. DNA for the CDR3: TGTGCCAGTAGTATCGGGGGGAACACTGAAGCTTTCTTT.

The chain joins TRBV5-1 to TRBJ1-5, with a tentative D call TRBD1 (5 bases). CDR1 SGHRS and CDR2 YFSETQ come from the germline V gene. This CDR3 region has 14 residues. The V end lost 4 bases, the J end lost 1 base, and 9 bases lay between the germline ends. The CDR3 region is CASSLGGSNQPQHF. The CDR3 DNA follows: TGCGCCAGCAGCCTTGGGGGGAGCAATCAGCCCCAGCATTTT.

The chain combines TRBV18 with TRBJ2-2; D possibly corresponds to TRBD1 (6 bases). Germline V CDR1 and CDR2: KGHSH, LQKENI. The CDR3 spans 15 residues. V lost 5 bases, J lost 2 bases, and 12 bases lay in between. The CDR3 here is CASSSGTLNTGELFF. CDR3 sequence (DNA): TGTGCCAGCTCATCCGGGACACTAAACACCGGGGAGCTGTTTTTT.

This chain links TRBV5-1 with TRBJ1-1; D is perhaps TRBD1 (5 bases). The length of the CDR3 is 14 residues. CDR1 SGHRS and CDR2 YFSETQ come from the germline V gene. V lost 1 base and J 3 bases, leaving 10 bases between the germline ends. CDR3 amino acids: CASSLRGRYTEAFF. The DNA for the CDR3 is TGCGCCAGCAGCTTGCGGGGGAGGTACACTGAAGCTTTCTTT.

The genes are TRBV11-2 and TRBJ2-7; unclear D gene. The CDR3 has 17 amino acids. CDR1 SGHAT and CDR2 FQNNGV come from the germline V gene. Trimming removed 5 bases at V and 4 bases at J, with 24 bases between. Written as DNA, the CDR3 is TGTGCCAGCAGCCCACGATTAGCCGGTCGTAAAGGTTACGAGCAGTACTTC. It is translated as CASSPRLAGRKGYEQYF.

The V call is TRBV11-3, the J call TRBJ1-1, with D perhaps TRBD1 (5 bases). This CDR3 region has 14 residues. Trimming stripped 1 base from V and 2 bases from J, with 8 bases between. The germline CDR1 and CDR2 sequences are SGHNT and YENEEA. The CDR3 spells CASSLGQRNTEAFF. CDR3 nucleotides: TGTGCCAGCAGCTTAGGACAGAGAAACACTGAAGCTTTCTTT.

This sequence joins TRBV30 and TRBJ2-5; a weak D match, TRBD2 (6 bases). Germline CDR1 GTSNPN, CDR2 SVGIG (reference sequence). V shed 5 bases and J shed 0 bases, with 22 bases lying between them. CDR3 length: 17 amino acids. CDR3 sequence reads: CAWGQGLSSSYQETQYF. The DNA of the CDR3 is TGTGCCTGGGGCCAGGGACTCTCCAGTTCGTACCAAGAGACCCAGTACTTC.

The chain employs TRBV29-1 and TRBJ1-1; no firm D call. Germline values: CDR1 SQVTM, CDR2 ANQGSEA. Trimming removed 6 bases at V and 0 bases at J, with 11 bases between. The CDR3 extends over 13 amino acids. CDR3 sequence reads: CSVEKRMNTEAFF. The CDR3 nucleotides read TGCAGCGTAGAAAAGCGAATGAACACTGAAGCTTTCTTT. The full variable domain, its missing parts supplied by reference TRBV29-1 and TRBJ1-1, is SAVISQKPSRDICQRGTSLTIQCQVDSQVTMMFWYRQQPGQSLTLIATANQGSEATYESGFVIDKFPISRPNLTFSTLTVSNMSPEDSSIYLCSVEKRMNTEAFFGQGTRLTVV.

The rearrangement links TRBV28 to TRBJ2-2; 7 bases are shared with TRBD1. Trimming at V came to 6 bases and at J to 4 bases, leaving 5 bases not matched to a gene. CDR3 length equals 14 residues. The germline gives CDR1 MDHEN, CDR2 SYDVKM. CDR3 in amino acids: CASRGAGGTGELFF. The CDR3 DNA follows: TGTGCCAGCAGGGGAGCAGGGGGCACCGGGGAGCTGTTTTTT.

The chain's CDR3 is CASSYGASLAYEQYF. The CDR3 region has the DNA TGTGCCAGCAGTTACGGGGCCAGCCTAGCCTACGAGCAGTACTTC. V is TRBV6-2 or TRBV6-3 and J is TRBJ2-7; D perhaps matches TRBD1 (5 bases). V shed 2 bases and J shed 2 bases, with 13 bases lying between them. CDR3 size: 15 residues. CDR1 and CDR2 from the germline V gene are MNHEY and SVGEGT.

The V call is TRBV30, the J call TRBJ2-7; TRBD2 agrees at 9 bases. Trimming at V came to 4 bases and at J to 3 bases, leaving 4 bases not matched to a gene. Germline loops: CDR1 GTSNPN, CDR2 SVGIG (reference sequence). The CDR3 loop spans 13 amino acids. The CDR3 is CAWNSGGSYEQYF. DNA for the CDR3: TGTGCCTGGAATAGCGGGGGAAGCTACGAGCAGTACTTC.

This clone was counted between two and nine times. The chain uses TRBV2 and TRBJ2-1; perhaps TRBD1 as D (5 bases). Per germline, CDR1 SNHLY and CDR2 FYNNEI. V was cut by 6 bases and J by 5 bases, with 11 bases left in between. The CDR3 contains 13 residues. The chain's CDR3 is CASSQGLNNEQFF. Written as DNA, the CDR3 is TGTGCCAGCAGCCAGGGCCTCAACAATGAGCAGTTCTTC. The whole variable domain, filled in from reference TRBV2 and TRBJ2-1, reads EPEVTQTPSHQVTQMGQEVILRCVPISNHLYFYWYRQILGQKVEFLVSFYNNEISEKSEIFDDQFSVERPDGSNFTLKIRSTKLEDSAMYFCASSQGLNNEQFFGPGTRLTVL.

The rearrangement links TRBV5-1 to TRBJ2-1, with D maybe TRBD2 (6 bases). Germline-derived CDR1 and CDR2 are SGHRS and YFSETQ. The CDR3 has 16 amino acids. The V end was cut by 0 bases, the J end by 0 bases, with 10 bases between. The CDR3: CASSLGGGSSYNEQFF. The CDR3 DNA follows: TGCGCCAGCAGCTTGGGGGGAGGTAGCTCCTACAATGAGCAGTTCTTC.

V usage is TRBV3-1 (or the pseudogene TRBV3-2) and J usage is TRBJ2-1; 8 nucleotides agree with TRBD1. This CDR3 region has 17 residues. V shed 0 bases, J shed 4 bases, and the junction held 8 bases outside the gene matches. Germline V CDR1 and CDR2: LGHDT, YNNKEL (reference sequence). The CDR3, as DNA: TGTGCCAGCAGCCAAGACCCTCAGGGGGCGGCGTACAATGAGCAGTTCTTC. This codes for CASSQDPQGAAYNEQFF.